This entry features one T cell receptor beta chain sequence. What it recognizes is unknown. The sample originates from a study of OX40 agonist ivuxolimab in advanced cancers. Background on the study: Six ivuxolimab dose levels, 0.01 to 10 mg/kg, were given intravenously every 2 weeks. Three patients responded partially, comprising one with hepatocellular carcinoma and two with cutaneous melanoma.

Trimming removed 2 bases at V and 8 bases at J, with 15 bases between. CDR3 length: 14 amino acids. CDR1 is MGHRA and CDR2 is YSYEKL in the germline V gene. Broader study findings: Normalized T-cell clonal expansion was also low in some nonresponders.

Clones were read by immunoSEQ multiplex PCR, and TCRdb kept only the in-frame ones, dropping some. The sample shows some 86,000 clones, about 85% of them seen only once. The chain has TRBV4-1 and TRBJ1-1; D is possibly TRBD1 (6 bases). Source: CD4+ or CD8+ T cells sorted from blood, taken in a trial of the OX40 agonist ivuxolimab. The receptor's source is an adult with an advanced solid tumor such as melanoma, head and neck, liver or kidney cancer. The CDR3 sequence: CASSQPWGGHEAFF. The CDR3 DNA reads TGCGCCAGCAGCCAACCTTGGGGGGGGCACGAAGCTTTCTTT.